The 9 T cell receptor beta chains listed next were all sequenced from one sample in a study of follicular helper T cells after annual influenza vaccination. This table comes from immunoSEQ multiplex PCR, and its TCRdb copy is limited to in-frame clones, with some not included. The sample has thousands of clones, 75% to 85% seen once. Time point noted: 2015-2016 season, 7 days after influenza vaccination. Material: CXCR5+ CD38- circulating T follicular helper cells from blood, obtained 7 days after influenza vaccination. Specified subset: circulating Tfh, non-naive CD4+CXCR5+PD-1+ (ICOS+CD38+ or ICOS-CD38-). These receptors were collected from an adult who received the influenza vaccine.

V and J are TRBV2 and TRBJ1-6; TRBD1 aligns across 9 bases. The V segment lost 10 bases and the J segment 7 bases; nucleotides outside the gene matches: 2. The CDR3 is 12 amino acids. The germline V gene has CDR1 SNHLY and CDR2 FYNNEI. The CDR3 DNA reads TGTGCCACCGGGACAGGGAATTCACCCCTCCACTTT. As protein: CATGTGNSPLHF.

CDR3 region: CASSLDPVLTTNEKLFF. The CDR3 coding sequence is TGTGCCAGCAGCTTAGATCCTGTCCTAACAACTAATGAAAAACTGTTTTTT. V and J are TRBV11-2 and TRBJ1-4; no clear D gene. Trimming removed 0 bases from V and 0 bases from J, with 11 bases in between. From germline, CDR1 is SGHAT and CDR2 FQNNGV. The length of the CDR3 is 17 residues.

The chain carries TRBV18 and TRBJ1-6; maybe TRBD1 (5 bases). V was trimmed by 2 bases and J by 8 bases, leaving 10 bases between them. The germline V gene has CDR1 KGHSH and CDR2 LQKENI. The CDR3 is 14 amino acids. CDR3 sequence: CASSPGGLDSPLHF. The CDR3 DNA reads as TGTGCCAGCTCACCAGGGGGTTTGGATTCACCCCTCCACTTT.

The chain carries TRBV5-1 and TRBJ1-2; tentatively, D is TRBD1 (5 bases). V shed 4 bases and J shed 2 bases, with 12 bases lying between them. CDR1 is SGHRS, CDR2 YFSETQ, per germline. The CDR3 is made up of 14 amino acids. The CDR3 reads CASSRTTDNYGYTF. The CDR3 coding sequence is TGCGCCAGCAGCCGGACGACAGACAACTATGGCTACACCTTC.

The chain combines TRBV28 with TRBJ1-3; D unresolved. Trimming stripped 4 bases from V and 3 bases from J, with 7 bases between. Germline CDR1 MDHEN, CDR2 SYDVKM. This CDR3 is 13 amino acids long. CDR3 nucleotide sequence: TGTGCCAGCAGTTCTAACGGTGGAAACACCATATATTTT. It yields the protein CASSSNGGNTIYF. Complete variable domain (other parts from reference TRBV28 and TRBJ1-3): DVKVTQSSRYLVKRTGEKVFLECVQDMDHENMFWYRQDPGLGLRLIYFSYDVKMKEKGDIPEGYSVSREKKERFSLILESASTNQTSMYLCASSSNGGNTIYFGEGSWLTVV.

A single count supports this clone. This chain's CDR3 is CASSFPESSYNEQFF. CDR3 bases: TGTGCCAGCAGTTTTCCCGAGAGCTCCTACAATGAGCAGTTCTTC. The chain has TRBV27 and TRBJ2-1; D uncertain. V was trimmed by 3 bases and J by 0 bases, leaving 9 bases between them. The CDR3 spans 15 residues. Looked up from germline, CDR1 is MNHEY and CDR2 is SMNVEV (reference sequence).

V and J are TRBV10-2 and TRBJ2-1; a possible D gene is TRBD2 (7 bases). V was cut by 4 bases and J by 0 bases, with 19 bases left in between. The length of the CDR3 is 18 residues. Germline-derived CDR1 and CDR2 are WSHSY and SAAADI. CDR3 coding DNA: TGCGCCAGCAGTGCTAGGGGGGGGGTTCCGAGCTCCTACAATGAGCAGTTCTTC. Translated, it gives CASSARGGVPSSYNEQFF.

This chain joins TRBV19 and TRBJ2-2, with TRBD2 matching 9 bases. CDR1 is LNHDA, CDR2 SQIVND, per germline (reference sequence). The ends lost 7 bases at V and 3 bases at J; junction bases unmatched: 3. This CDR3 has 14 residues. CDR3 residues: CASNAGGYTGELFF. The DNA for the CDR3 is TGTGCCAGTAACGCGGGGGGGTACACCGGGGAGCTGTTTTTT.

The rearrangement links TRBV28 to TRBJ1-2, with D possibly TRBD1 on 5 matching bases. Germline CDR1 and CDR2: MDHEN and SYDVKM. CDR3 length: 14 residues. Trimming cost V 6 bases and J 2 bases, with 13 bases left between them. CDR3 in amino acids: CASSEGLGNYGYTF. The DNA of the CDR3 is TGTGCCAGCAGCGAGGGACTTGGGAACTATGGCTACACCTTC.